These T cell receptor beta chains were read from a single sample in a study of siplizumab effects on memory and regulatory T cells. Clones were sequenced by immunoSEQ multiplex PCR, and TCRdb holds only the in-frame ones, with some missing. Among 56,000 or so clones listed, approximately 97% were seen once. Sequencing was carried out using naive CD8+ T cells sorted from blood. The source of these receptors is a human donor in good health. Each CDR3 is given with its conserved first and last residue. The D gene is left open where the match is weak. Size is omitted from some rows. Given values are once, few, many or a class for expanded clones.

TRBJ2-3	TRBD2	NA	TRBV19	TGTGCCAGTAGTATAGGGAGCGGGAGGTTTGCAGATACGCAGTATTTT	CASSIGSGRFADTQYF
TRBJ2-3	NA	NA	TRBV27	TGTGCCAGCACCCCCCTCAGCGAACACACAGATACGCAGTATTTT	CASTPLSEHTDTQYF
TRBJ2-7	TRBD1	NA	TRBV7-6	TGTGCCAGCAGCCCCTCGGGGACAGTCCCCTTCTACGAGCAGTACTTC	CASSPSGTVPFYEQYF
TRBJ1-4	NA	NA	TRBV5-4	TGTGCCAGCAGCGGGTGGGGTGGCGAAAAACTGTTTTTT	CASSGWGGEKLFF
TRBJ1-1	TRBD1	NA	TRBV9	TGTGCCAGCAGCGGTAGACAGGGGATGAACACTGAAGCTTTCTTT	CASSGRQGMNTEAFF
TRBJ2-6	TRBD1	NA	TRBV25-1	TGTGCCAGCAGACAGGGGGCTACTGGGGCCAACGTCCTGACTTTC	CASRQGATGANVLTF
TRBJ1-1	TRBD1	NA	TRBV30	TGTGCCCAGGGGGTGACAGGGGTGGGCACTGAAGCTTTCTTT	CAQGVTGVGTEAFF
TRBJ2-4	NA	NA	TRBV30	TGTGCCTGGATGCTGGCCGGGAACATTCAGTACTTC	CAWMLAGNIQYF
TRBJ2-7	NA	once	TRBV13	TGTGCCAGCACCTCGGGGGCTAGAGAGCAGTACTTC	CASTSGAREQYF
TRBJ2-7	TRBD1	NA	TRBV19	TGTGCCAGTAGCCCGGGACAGGGCTACTACGAGCAGTGCTTC	CASSPGQGYYEQCF
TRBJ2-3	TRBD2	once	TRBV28	TGTGCCAGCAGCGCTAGCGGGGGTAGCACAGATACGCAGTATTTT	CASSASGGSTDTQYF
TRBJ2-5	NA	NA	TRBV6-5	TGTGCCAGCAGTGCGGCCGGAGTAGAGACCCAGTACTTC	CASSAAGVETQYF
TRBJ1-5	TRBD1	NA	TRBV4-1	TGCGCCAGCAGCCCAGGACTTGGACAGGGAGGACAGCCCCAGCATTTT	CASSPGLGQGGQPQHF
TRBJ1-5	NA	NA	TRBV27	TGTGCCAGCAGTGTTGATAGCAATCAGCCCCAGCATTTT	CASSVDSNQPQHF
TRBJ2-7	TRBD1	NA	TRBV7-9	TGTGCCAGCAGCCCAGGGGCGGGACAGGGTCTGTTC	CASSPGAGQGLF
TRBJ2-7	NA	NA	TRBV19	TGTGCCAGTAGTCCTCTTAGAGAGGCGGTTTCCTACGAGCAGTACTTC	CASSPLREAVSYEQYF
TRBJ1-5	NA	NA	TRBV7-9	TGTGCCAGCAGCCCGTCGGCGAGTAGCAATCAGCCCCAGCATTTT	CASSPSASSNQPQHF
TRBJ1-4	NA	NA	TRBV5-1	TGCGCCAGCAGCTTCTCTGGGATAGGGGAAAAACTGTTTTTT	CASSFSGIGEKLFF
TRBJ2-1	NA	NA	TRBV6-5	TGTGCCAGCCGGGCCCTATCGGGCGTAGGCGAGCAGTTCTTC	CASRALSGVGEQFF
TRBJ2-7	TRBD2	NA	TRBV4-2	TGTGCCAGCAGCCAAGAGGGGGTAGCGGGGTTCTACGAGCAGTACTTC	CASSQEGVAGFYEQYF
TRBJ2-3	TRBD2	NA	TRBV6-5	TGTGCCAGCAGAGAACTAGCGGGAGAGACAGATACGCAGTATTTT	CASRELAGETDTQYF
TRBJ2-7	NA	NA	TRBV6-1	TGTGCCAGCAGTTATCAGTCTCCGGGCGAGCAGTACTTC	CASSYQSPGEQYF
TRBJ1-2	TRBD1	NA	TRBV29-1	TGCAGCGTCGCCCACAGGGGAGTCGTGGATGGCTACACCTTC	CSVAHRGVVDGYTF
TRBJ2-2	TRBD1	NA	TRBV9	TGTGCCAGCAACCAGGGGGCGATCCTATCAGGCACCGGGGAGCTGTTTTTT	CASNQGAILSGTGELFF
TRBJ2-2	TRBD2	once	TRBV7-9	TGTGCCAGCAGCTTAGGGGGACTAGCGGACTACACCGGGGAGCTGTTTTTT	CASSLGGLADYTGELFF
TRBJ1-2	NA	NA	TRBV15	TGTGCCACCAGGACGAAGGGGACATTGTTCCGTGGCTACACCTTC	CATRTKGTLFRGYTF
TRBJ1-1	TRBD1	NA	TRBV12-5	TGTGCTAGTGAGCGGACAGGGGTCACTGAAGCTTTCTTT	CASERTGVTEAFF